The 14 T cell receptor beta chains presented below share a single source sample, sequenced in a study of response to subunit inactivated influenza vaccine. MiXCR was run by TCRdb on the RT-PCR reads, yielding one entry per CDR3 protein. This table has roughly 570,000 distinct CDR3 sequences, around 13% appearing once. This sample comprised PBMCs from blood, obtained 11 to 12 days after vaccination. The receptors stem from a man aged 50 to 60 who received an inactivated influenza vaccine.

The sample holds a few counts of this clonotype. The chain combines TRBV5-1 with TRBJ2-7, with D unclear. This CDR3 spans 15 amino acids. Trimming pared 2 bases from V and 2 bases from J, leaving 14 bases between. Per the germline V gene, CDR1 is SGHRS and CDR2 is YFSETQ. The CDR3 bases are TGCGCCAGCAGCTTCGACTCCGTCAATACCTACGAGCAGTACTTC. Amino acid sequence: CASSFDSVNTYEQYF.

This chain links TRBV25-1 with TRBJ1-6, with no clear D. CDR1 and CDR2 from the germline V gene are MGHDK and SYGVNS. The CDR3 extends over 14 amino acids. Trimming pared 4 bases from V and 0 bases from J, leaving 4 bases between. CDR3 sequence reads: CASSANSYNSPLHF. For the CDR3, the DNA is TGTGCCAGCAGTGCGAACTCCTATAATTCACCCCTCCACTTT.

This clonotype was counted a few times. The chain uses TRBV7-3 and TRBJ2-3, with 9 bases that match TRBD2. There are 15 residues in the CDR3. V lost 3 bases to trimming and J lost 6 bases; unmatched junction nucleotides: 7. The V gene's germline CDR1 is SGHTA and CDR2 FQGTGA. CDR3 coding DNA: TGTGCCAGCAGCTTGGTTAGCGGGGGCGTCGATACGCAGTATTTT. It codes for CASSLVSGGVDTQYF.

The chain combines TRBV12-3 or TRBV12-4 with TRBJ1-1; perhaps TRBD1 as D (5 bases). This CDR3 region has 14 residues. V lost 6 bases and J lost 0, with 11 bases in between. CDR3 sequence: CASSPGRVNTEAFF. CDR3 nucleotide sequence: TGTGCCAGCAGCCCAGGGAGGGTGAACACTGAAGCTTTCTTT.

The chain links TRBV7-9 to TRBJ2-7, with D tentatively TRBD1 (6 bases). The CDR3 extends over 12 amino acids. CDR1 SEHNR and CDR2 FQNEAQ come from the germline V gene (reference sequence). V was cut by 4 bases and J by 2 bases, with 6 bases left in between. For the CDR3, the DNA is TGTGCCAGCAGCTCAGGGGCCTACGAGCAGTACTTC. It specifies CASSSGAYEQYF.

This clonotype showed up just a few times. The chain uses TRBV6-1 and TRBJ2-7, with 8 nucleotides matching TRBD1. The CDR3 covers 13 residues. V shed 5 bases, J shed 3 bases, and the junction held 3 bases outside the gene matches. CDR1 and CDR2 (germline): MNHNS, SASEGT. This chain's CDR3 is CASSTGGIYEQYF. The CDR3 nucleotides are TGTGCCAGCAGTACAGGGGGGATCTACGAGCAGTACTTC.

This clonotype was seen a few times. This rearrangement joins TRBV4-2 to TRBJ1-1, with TRBD1 identical over 9 bases. The CDR3 sequence is 14 residues long. Germline CDR1 and CDR2: LGHNA and YNFKEQ. V trimming: 2 bases; J trimming: 5 bases; junction bases outside the gene matches: 3. The CDR3 region has the DNA TGTGCCAGCAGCCAACGACAGGGGGTTACTGAAGCTTTCTTT. As protein: CASSQRQGVTEAFF.

This clonotype appeared a few times. The chain links TRBV20-1 to TRBJ1-1; no definite D call. This CDR3 comprises 14 residues. Trimming removed 2 bases at V and 0 bases at J, with 10 bases between. Germline CDR1 is DFQATT and CDR2 is SNEGSKA (reference sequence). CDR3 DNA sequence: TGCAGTGCTAGATCTGGGCACATGAACACTGAAGCTTTCTTT. Protein sequence: CSARSGHMNTEAFF.

The CDR3 sequence: CATSDYPSGNTIYF. As DNA, the CDR3 is TGTGCCACCAGTGATTATCCCTCTGGAAACACCATATATTTT. This chain uses TRBV24-1 with TRBJ1-3; no clear D gene. V was shortened by 2 bases and J by 0 bases, with 4 bases between the two germline ends. CDR1 is KGHDR, CDR2 SFDVKD, per germline. This CDR3 is 14 amino acids long.

This rearrangement joins TRBV11-1 to TRBJ2-1, with 10 bases aligning to TRBD2. J gave up 3 bases and V 3 bases, and 2 bases lay outside the gene matches. CDR3 length: 15 residues. CDR1 is SGHAT, CDR2 FQDESV, per germline (reference sequence). The CDR3 DNA sequence: TGTGCCAGCAGCTTCGGACTAGCGGACTACAATGAGCAGTTCTTC. As protein: CASSFGLADYNEQFF. The whole variable domain, filled in from reference TRBV11-1 and TRBJ2-1, reads EAEVAQSPRYKITEKSQAVAFWCDPISGHATLYWYRQILGQGPELLVQFQDESVVDDSQLPKDRFSAERLKGVDSTLKIQPAELGDSAMYLCASSFGLADYNEQFFGPGTRLTVL.

V is TRBV6-2 or TRBV6-3 and J is TRBJ1-5, with D possibly TRBD1 on 5 matching bases. The CDR3 loop spans 15 amino acids. Germline CDR1 MNHEY, CDR2 SVGEGT. Trimming stripped 8 bases from V and 3 bases from J, with 17 bases between. Written as DNA, the CDR3 is TGTGCCAGCGGAGCCTCGGGGACCCACAATCAGCCCCAGCATTTT. It is translated as CASGASGTHNQPQHF.

The chain is built from TRBV3-1 and TRBJ1-2; D may be TRBD1 (5 bases). The CDR3 is made up of 13 amino acids. Germline assignment: CDR1 LGHDT and CDR2 YNNKEL (reference sequence). Trimming stripped 4 bases from V and 4 bases from J, with 10 bases between. The CDR3, as DNA: TGTGCCAGCAGCCTCCGGGACCTCTATGGCTACACCTTC. Its translation: CASSLRDLYGYTF.

This clonotype was counted between two and nine times. The chain couples TRBV12-3 or TRBV12-4 to TRBJ2-3, with 8 bases fitting TRBD2. V trimming: 4 bases; J trimming: 1 base; junction bases outside the gene matches: 4. The CDR3 length is 15 residues. In DNA form, the CDR3 reads TGTGCCAGCAGTTCCAGGCGGGGGGGCACAGATACGCAGTATTTT. Amino acid sequence: CASSSRRGGTDTQYF.

This clonotype was recorded a few times. This chain joins TRBV20-1 and TRBJ1-5, with a weak D call TRBD1 (5 bases). CDR3 length equals 16 residues. Germline V gene sequence: CDR1 DFQATT, CDR2 SNEGSKA (reference sequence). The V end was cut by 2 bases, the J end by 0 bases, with 14 bases between. In nucleotides, the CDR3 is TGCAGTGCTAGAAGGCAGGGTACCTATAGCAATCAGCCCCAGCATTTT. Its protein product is CSARRQGTYSNQPQHF.